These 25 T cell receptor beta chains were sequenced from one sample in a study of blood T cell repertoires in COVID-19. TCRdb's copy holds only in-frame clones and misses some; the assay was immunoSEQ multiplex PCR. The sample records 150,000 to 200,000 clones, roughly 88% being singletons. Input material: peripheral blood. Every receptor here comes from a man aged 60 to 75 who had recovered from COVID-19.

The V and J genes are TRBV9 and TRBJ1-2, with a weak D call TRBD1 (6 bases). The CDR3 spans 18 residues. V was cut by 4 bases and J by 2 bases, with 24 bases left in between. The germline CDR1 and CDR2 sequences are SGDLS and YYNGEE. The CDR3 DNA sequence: TGTGCCAGCAGCCCAGATACCAGTTGGGGGGGGCTGAACTATGGCTACACCTTC. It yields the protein CASSPDTSWGGLNYGYTF.

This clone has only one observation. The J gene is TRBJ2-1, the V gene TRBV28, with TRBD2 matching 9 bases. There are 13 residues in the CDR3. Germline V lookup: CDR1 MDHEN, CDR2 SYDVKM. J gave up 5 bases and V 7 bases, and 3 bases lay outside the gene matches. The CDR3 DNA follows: TGTGCCAGCATAGCGGGGGATAACAATGAGCAGTTCTTC. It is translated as CASIAGDNNEQFF.

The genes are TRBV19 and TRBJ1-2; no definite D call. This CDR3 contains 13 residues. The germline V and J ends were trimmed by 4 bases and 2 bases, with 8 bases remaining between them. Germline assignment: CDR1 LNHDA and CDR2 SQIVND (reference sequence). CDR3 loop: CASSTQVNYGYTF. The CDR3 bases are TGTGCCAGTAGTACCCAGGTGAACTATGGCTACACCTTC.

CDR3 DNA sequence: TGTGCCAGCAGTTCACAGGGGGAAGCTTTCTTT. Amino acids: CASSSQGEAFF. The V call is TRBV27, the J call TRBJ1-1, with 7 bases fitting TRBD1. The germline gives CDR1 MNHEY, CDR2 SMNVEV (reference sequence). The CDR3 extends over 11 amino acids. With V trimmed by 4 bases and J by 8 bases, 1 base remained unmatched.

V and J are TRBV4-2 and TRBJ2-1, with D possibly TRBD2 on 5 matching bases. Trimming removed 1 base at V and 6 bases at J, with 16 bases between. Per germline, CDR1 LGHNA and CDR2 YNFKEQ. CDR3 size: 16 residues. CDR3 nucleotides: TGTGCCAGCAGCCAAGTACAGCGGTCCCCCGGCAATGAGCAGTTCTTC. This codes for CASSQVQRSPGNEQFF.

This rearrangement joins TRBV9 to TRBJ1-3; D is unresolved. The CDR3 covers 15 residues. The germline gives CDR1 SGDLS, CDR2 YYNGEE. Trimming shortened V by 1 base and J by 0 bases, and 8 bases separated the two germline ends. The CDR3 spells CASSVSGNSGNTIYF. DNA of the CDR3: TGTGCCAGCAGCGTATCGGGTAACTCTGGAAACACCATATATTTT.

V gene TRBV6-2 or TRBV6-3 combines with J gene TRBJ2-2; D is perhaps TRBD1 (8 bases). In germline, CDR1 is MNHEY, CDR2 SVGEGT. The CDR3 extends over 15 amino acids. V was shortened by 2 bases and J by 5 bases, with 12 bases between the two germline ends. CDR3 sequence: CASSYNRGGTGELFF. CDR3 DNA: TGTGCCAGCAGTTACAACAGGGGGGGTACCGGGGAGCTGTTTTTT.

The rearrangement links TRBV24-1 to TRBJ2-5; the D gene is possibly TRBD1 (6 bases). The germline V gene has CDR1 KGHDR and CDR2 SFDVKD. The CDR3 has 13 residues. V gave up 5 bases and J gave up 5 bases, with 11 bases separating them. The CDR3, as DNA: TGTGCCACCAGTGCTACAGGGTTGGAGACCCAGTACTTC. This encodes CATSATGLETQYF.

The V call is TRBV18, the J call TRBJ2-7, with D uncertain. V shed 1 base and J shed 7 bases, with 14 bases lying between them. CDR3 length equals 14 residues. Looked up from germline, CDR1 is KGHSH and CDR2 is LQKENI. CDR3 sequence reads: CASSPLMPGGEQYF. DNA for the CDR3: TGTGCCAGCTCACCACTAATGCCGGGTGGGGAGCAGTACTTC.

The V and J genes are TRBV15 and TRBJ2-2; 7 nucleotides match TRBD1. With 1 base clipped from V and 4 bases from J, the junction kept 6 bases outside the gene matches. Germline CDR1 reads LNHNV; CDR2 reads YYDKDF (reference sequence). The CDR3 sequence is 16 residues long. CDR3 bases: TGTGCCACCAGCAGAGTGCGGCAGGGGGTCACCGGGGAGCTGTTTTTT. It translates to CATSRVRQGVTGELFF.

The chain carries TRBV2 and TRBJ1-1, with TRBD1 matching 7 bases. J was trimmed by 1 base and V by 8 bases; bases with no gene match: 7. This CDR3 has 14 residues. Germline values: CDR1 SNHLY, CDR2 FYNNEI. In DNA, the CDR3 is TGTGCCAGCTTATGGCAGGGGGAGAACACTGAAGCTTTCTTT. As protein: CASLWQGENTEAFF.

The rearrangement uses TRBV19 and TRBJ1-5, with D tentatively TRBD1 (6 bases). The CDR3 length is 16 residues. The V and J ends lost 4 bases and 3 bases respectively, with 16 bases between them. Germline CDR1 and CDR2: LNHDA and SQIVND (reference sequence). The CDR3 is CASSTPGQTPNQPQHF. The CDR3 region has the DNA TGTGCCAGTAGTACCCCCGGACAGACCCCCAATCAGCCCCAGCATTTT.

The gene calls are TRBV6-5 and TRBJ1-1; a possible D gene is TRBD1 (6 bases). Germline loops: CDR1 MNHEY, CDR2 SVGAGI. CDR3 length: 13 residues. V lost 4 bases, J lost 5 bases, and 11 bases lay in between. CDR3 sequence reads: CASSSQGETEAFF. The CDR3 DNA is TGTGCCAGCAGTTCACAGGGTGAAACTGAAGCTTTCTTT.

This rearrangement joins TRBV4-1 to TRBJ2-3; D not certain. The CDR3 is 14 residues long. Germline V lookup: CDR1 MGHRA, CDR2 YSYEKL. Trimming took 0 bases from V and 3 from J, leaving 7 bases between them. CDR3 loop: CASSQEKSTDTQYF. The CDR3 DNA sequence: TGCGCCAGCAGCCAAGAGAAGAGTACAGATACGCAGTATTTT.

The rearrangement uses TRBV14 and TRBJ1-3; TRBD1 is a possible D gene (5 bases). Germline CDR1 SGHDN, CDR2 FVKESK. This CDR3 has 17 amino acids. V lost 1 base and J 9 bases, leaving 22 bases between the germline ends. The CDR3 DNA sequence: TGTGCCAGCAGCCAAGCCGGGGGGTTTCTGGCTCGAACCACCATATATTTT. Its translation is CASSQAGGFLARTTIYF.

CDR3 protein: CASRGRGLFSGNTIYF. The DNA for the CDR3 is TGTGCCAGCAGGGGGAGGGGACTATTCTCTGGAAACACCATATATTTT. This chain links TRBV6-6 with TRBJ1-3; a possible D gene is TRBD1 (5 bases). V gave up 6 bases and J gave up 0 bases, with 15 bases separating them. The CDR3 has 16 amino acids. Germline lookup yields CDR1 MNHNY and CDR2 SVGAGI (reference sequence).

CDR3 region: CASSLSRNSFQETQYF. The CDR3 DNA follows: TGCGCCAGCAGCCTATCCCGGAACAGTTTCCAAGAGACCCAGTACTTC. The chain joins TRBV5-1 to TRBJ2-5, with D hard to call. The CDR3 loop spans 16 amino acids. V lost 4 bases and J lost 1, with 17 bases in between. Per the germline V gene, CDR1 is SGHRS and CDR2 is YFSETQ. Variable domain in full (rest from reference TRBV5-1 and TRBJ2-5): KAGVTQTPRYLIKTRGQQVTLSCSPISGHRSVSWYQQTPGQGLQFLFEYFSETQRNKGNFPGRFSGRQFSNSRSEMNVSTLELGDSALYLCASSLSRNSFQETQYFGPGTRLLVL.

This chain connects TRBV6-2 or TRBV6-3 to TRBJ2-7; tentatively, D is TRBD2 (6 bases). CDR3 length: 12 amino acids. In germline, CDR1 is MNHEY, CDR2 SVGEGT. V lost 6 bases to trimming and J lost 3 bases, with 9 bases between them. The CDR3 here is CASSGTGYEQYF. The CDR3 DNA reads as TGTGCCAGCAGCGGGACTGGCTACGAGCAGTACTTC.

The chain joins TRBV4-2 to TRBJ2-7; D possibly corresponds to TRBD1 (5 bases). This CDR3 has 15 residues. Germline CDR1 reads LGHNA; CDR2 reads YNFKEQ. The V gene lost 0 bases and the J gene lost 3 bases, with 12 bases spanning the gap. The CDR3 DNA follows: TGTGCCAGCAGCCAAGAAGGCCAGGGTGGCTACGAGCAGTACTTC. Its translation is CASSQEGQGGYEQYF.

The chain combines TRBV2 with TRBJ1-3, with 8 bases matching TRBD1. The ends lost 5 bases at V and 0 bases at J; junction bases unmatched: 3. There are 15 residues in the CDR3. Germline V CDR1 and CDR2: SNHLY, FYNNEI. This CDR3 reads CASSLDRGSGNTIYF. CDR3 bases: TGTGCCAGCAGTCTCGACAGGGGCTCTGGAAACACCATATATTTT.

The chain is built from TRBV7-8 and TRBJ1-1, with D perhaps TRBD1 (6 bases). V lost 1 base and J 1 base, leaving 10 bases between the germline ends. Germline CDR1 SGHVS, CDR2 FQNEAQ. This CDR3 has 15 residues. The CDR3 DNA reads TGTGCCAGCAGCTTAGAGGGGGGGAGGAACACTGAAGCTTTCTTT. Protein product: CASSLEGGRNTEAFF.

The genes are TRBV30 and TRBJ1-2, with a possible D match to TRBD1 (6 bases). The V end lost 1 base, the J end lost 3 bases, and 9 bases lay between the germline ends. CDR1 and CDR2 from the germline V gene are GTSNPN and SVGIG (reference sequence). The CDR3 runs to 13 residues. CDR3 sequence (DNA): TGTGCCTGGAGTGCGGGGGGCGACTATGGCTACACCTTC. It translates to CAWSAGGDYGYTF. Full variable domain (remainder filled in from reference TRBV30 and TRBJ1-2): SQTIHQWPATLVQPVGSPLSLECTVEGTSNPNLYWYRQAAGRGLQLLFYSVGIGQISSEVPQNLSASRPQDRQFILSSKKLLLSDSGFYLCAWSAGGDYGYTFGSGTRLTVV.

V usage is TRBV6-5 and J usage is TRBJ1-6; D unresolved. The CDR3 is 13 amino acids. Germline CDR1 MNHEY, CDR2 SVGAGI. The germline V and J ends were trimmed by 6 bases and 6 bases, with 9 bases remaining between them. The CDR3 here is CASSRAINSPLHF. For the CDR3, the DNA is TGTGCCAGCAGCCGAGCTATTAATTCACCCCTCCACTTT.

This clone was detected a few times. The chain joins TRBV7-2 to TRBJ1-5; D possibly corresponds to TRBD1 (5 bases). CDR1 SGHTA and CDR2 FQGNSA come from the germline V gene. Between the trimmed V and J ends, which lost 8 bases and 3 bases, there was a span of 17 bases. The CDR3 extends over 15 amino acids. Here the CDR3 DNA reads TGTGCCAGCTCTATGGGGGGACGGACCAATCAGCCCCAGCATTTT. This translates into CASSMGGRTNQPQHF.

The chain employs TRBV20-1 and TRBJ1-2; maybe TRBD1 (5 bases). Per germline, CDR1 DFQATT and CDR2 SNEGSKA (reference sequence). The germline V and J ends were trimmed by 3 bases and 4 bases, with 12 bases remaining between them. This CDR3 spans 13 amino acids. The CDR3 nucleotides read TGCAGTGCTAGTAGGCAGGGACTCTATGGCTACACCTTC. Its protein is CSASRQGLYGYTF.